This T cell receptor beta chain derives from a study of blood T cell repertoires in COVID-19. Study at large: The United States, Italy and Spain supplied acute and convalescent COVID-19 samples.

The V and J ends lost 2 bases and 2 bases respectively, with 9 bases between them. The length of the CDR3 is 13 residues. Germline lookup yields CDR1 GTSNPN and CDR2 SVGIG (reference sequence). Data came from immunoSEQ multiplex PCR; TCRdb stores just in-frame clones and leaves some out. The sample includes roughly 150,000 clones, about 80% seen only once; the top ten take 1.5% to 2%. The chain uses TRBV30 and TRBJ2-5; D gene unclear. The TCR comes from a woman under 30 who had been exposed to COVID-19. The specimen sequenced was PBMCs or T cells enriched from blood (not recorded which). The CDR3 region has the DNA TGTGCCTGGAGTAAGACTGGACAAGAGACCCAGTACTTC. As protein: CAWSKTGQETQYF.